A single sample gave rise to the 29 T cell receptor beta chains below, sequenced in a study of cytomegalovirus exposure and HLA in healthy donors. The method was immunoSEQ multiplex PCR; TCRdb's version includes in-frame clones alone and lacks a portion of them. The repertoire holds fewer than 120,000 clones, with over 75% as singletons. The specimen was PBMCs. The source is a woman in her twenties or thirties in good health and CMV-seropositive.

The chain links TRBV4-2 to TRBJ2-7; a weak D match, TRBD2 (6 bases). From germline, CDR1 is LGHNA and CDR2 YNFKEQ. The V gene lost 0 bases and the J gene lost 6 bases, with 12 bases spanning the gap. The CDR3 is made up of 14 amino acids. As DNA, the CDR3 is TGTGCCAGCAGCCAAGATAGCAGGGACTCCGAGCAGTACTTC. It encodes CASSQDSRDSEQYF.

The chain has TRBV7-2 and TRBJ1-6; no clear D. CDR1 SGHTA and CDR2 FQGNSA come from the germline V gene. The CDR3 has 12 residues. The V gene lost 8 bases and the J gene lost 8 bases, with 10 bases spanning the gap. The CDR3 sequence is CASGQPYSPLHF. In DNA, the CDR3 is TGTGCCAGCGGCCAACCCTATTCACCCCTCCACTTT.

V gene TRBV27 combines with J gene TRBJ2-7, with a weak D call TRBD1 (5 bases). The germline V gene encodes CDR1 MNHEY and CDR2 SMNVEV (reference sequence). The V end was cut by 6 bases, the J end by 2 bases, with 14 bases between. The CDR3 has 14 amino acids. CDR3 DNA: TGTGCCAGCAGAAAGACAGTTTGGCCCTACGAGCAGTACTTC. The encoded protein is CASRKTVWPYEQYF.

The V and J genes are TRBV7-9 and TRBJ2-5; D remains unclear. The CDR3 covers 15 residues. V was cut by 1 base and J by 2 bases, with 11 bases left in between. Germline V CDR1 and CDR2: SEHNR, FQNEAQ (reference sequence). CDR3 coding DNA: TGTGCCAGCAGCTTAGGCGTGGCGGAACAAGAGACCCAGTACTTC. It specifies CASSLGVAEQETQYF.

J is TRBJ1-6 and V is TRBV6-6; possibly TRBD1 for D (5 bases). Trimming left V 6 bases short and J 9 bases short, with 9 bases between. CDR1 and CDR2 from the germline V gene are MNHNY and SVGAGI (reference sequence). The CDR3 contains 12 residues. The CDR3 DNA follows: TGTGCCAGCAGCCAGACAGTTTCACCCCTCCACTTT. It is translated as CASSQTVSPLHF.

This chain joins TRBV6-5 and TRBJ1-1; TRBD1 agrees at 11 bases. Germline loops: CDR1 MNHEY, CDR2 SVGAGI. Unmatched junction bases numbered 11, after V lost 8 bases and J lost 6 bases. The CDR3 sequence is 15 residues long. CDR3 in amino acids: CASRLDRGRIAEAFF. As DNA, the CDR3 is TGTGCCAGCCGATTGGACAGGGGGCGGATCGCTGAAGCTTTCTTT.

V gene TRBV7-2 combines with J gene TRBJ1-5; 7 bases are a match to TRBD1. In germline, CDR1 is SGHTA, CDR2 FQGNSA. The CDR3 length is 13 residues. J lost 6 bases, V lost 5 bases, and 4 bases had no gene match. CDR3 protein: CASSGTGVQPQHF. The CDR3 DNA follows: TGTGCCAGCAGCGGCACAGGGGTTCAGCCCCAGCATTTT.

The chain combines TRBV5-8 with TRBJ1-4, with D tentatively TRBD1 (5 bases). Germline V CDR1 and CDR2: SGHTS, YDEGEE. Trimming shortened V by 0 bases and J by 8 bases, and 23 bases separated the two germline ends. CDR3 size: 18 residues. The CDR3 is CASSLGREGSERGEKLFF. In DNA, the CDR3 is TGTGCCAGCAGCTTGGGCAGGGAGGGGTCCGAGAGGGGCGAAAAACTGTTTTTT.

This clone was recorded a few times. J is TRBJ1-1 and V is TRBV5-6, with TRBD1 matching over 9 bases. The CDR3 consists of 16 residues. V trimming: 2 bases; J trimming: 5 bases; junction bases outside the gene matches: 10. Germline CDR1 reads SGHDT; CDR2 reads YYEEEE. The CDR3 DNA follows: TGTGCCAGCAGCTTTAGGACAGGGGCGGTTGGAACTGAAGCTTTCTTT. Translating gives CASSFRTGAVGTEAFF.

This chain uses TRBV18 with TRBJ1-2; no clear D. The CDR3 spans 15 residues. Trimming pared 0 bases from V and 7 bases from J, leaving 15 bases between. The germline gives CDR1 KGHSH, CDR2 LQKENI. The CDR3 nucleotides are TGTGCCAGCTCACCACCCGGCCGTACAACGGGTGGCTACACCTTC. Encoded protein: CASSPPGRTTGGYTF.

The rearrangement joins TRBV6-5 to TRBJ1-1; D possibly corresponds to TRBD1 (6 bases). Deletions cut 5 bases from V and 5 bases from J, with 9 bases between. CDR1 is MNHEY and CDR2 is SVGAGI in the germline V gene. CDR3 size: 12 residues. CDR3 sequence reads: CASSEQGTEAFF. The CDR3 DNA reads TGTGCCAGCAGTGAACAGGGAACTGAAGCTTTCTTT.

This CDR3 is CASRTTGEAFF. The CDR3 DNA sequence: TGTGCCAGCAGGACGACAGGGGAAGCTTTCTTT. The chain combines TRBV6-5 with TRBJ1-1, with 7 bases matching TRBD1. CDR1 and CDR2 from the germline V gene are MNHEY and SVGAGI. The CDR3 consists of 11 residues. V lost 6 bases and J lost 8; bases outside the gene matches: 3.

The chain recombines TRBV5-6 with TRBJ1-3, with a possible D match to TRBD1 (5 bases). The ends were cut back, 1 base at V and 2 bases at J, with 16 bases in the middle. The CDR3 contains 17 residues. Germline loops: CDR1 SGHDT, CDR2 YYEEEE. This CDR3 is CASSLFGRALAGNTIYF. For the CDR3, the DNA is TGTGCCAGCAGCTTGTTTGGCAGGGCTTTAGCTGGAAACACCATATATTTT.

The chain has TRBV7-9 and TRBJ2-7; 11 nucleotides align to TRBD2. From germline, CDR1 is SEHNR and CDR2 FQNEAQ (reference sequence). CDR3 length: 15 residues. V was clipped by 5 bases and J by 7 bases; unmatched bases: 10. CDR3 protein: CASSVGTSGRLEQYF. As DNA, the CDR3 is TGTGCCAGCAGCGTCGGGACTAGCGGTCGTCTTGAGCAGTACTTC.

V gene TRBV30 combines with J gene TRBJ2-3; tentatively, D is TRBD2 (5 bases). Germline loops: CDR1 GTSNPN, CDR2 SVGIG (reference sequence). Deletions cut 8 bases from V and 0 bases from J, with 18 bases between. The CDR3 has 15 residues. For the CDR3, the DNA is TGTGCCGCATCTTGGGGAGCTTCTAGCACAGATACGCAGTATTTT. Its translation is CAASWGASSTDTQYF.

This clone was detected only once. V gene TRBV7-2 combines with J gene TRBJ1-2, with D possibly being TRBD1 (5 bases). Looked up from germline, CDR1 is SGHTA and CDR2 is FQGNSA. This CDR3 spans 13 amino acids. Trimming took 8 bases from V and 8 from J, leaving 18 bases between them. The CDR3 loop reads CASSFQGSEGYTF. CDR3 coding DNA: TGTGCCAGCTCTTTCCAGGGATCTGAGGGCTACACCTTC.

This clone occurred once. This sequence joins TRBV7-6 and TRBJ2-1; D not resolved. From germline, CDR1 is SGHVS and CDR2 FNYEAQ. V shed 0 bases and J shed 4 bases, with 10 bases lying between them. The CDR3 covers 15 residues. CDR3 bases: TGTGCCAGCAGCTTAGCCGGGTCGGAATACAATGAGCAGTTCTTC. It codes for CASSLAGSEYNEQFF.

V and J are TRBV18 and TRBJ2-6; D is perhaps TRBD1 (6 bases). Germline values: CDR1 KGHSH, CDR2 LQKENI. The CDR3 totals 15 residues. V was cut by 2 bases and J by 2 bases, with 7 bases left in between. The DNA for the CDR3 is TGTGCCAGCTCACCAAGGGGGACTGGGGCCAACGTCCTGACTTTC. Protein product: CASSPRGTGANVLTF.

The chain uses TRBV19 and TRBJ2-7, with TRBD2 matching 10 bases. Germline V CDR1 and CDR2: LNHDA, SQIVND (reference sequence). The trim removed 5 bases at V and 5 bases at J, leaving 9 bases unmatched. This CDR3 comprises 15 residues. CDR3 DNA: TGTGCCAGTAGTTTCAGCGGGAGGGCCCCGAACGAGCAGTACTTC. Amino acids: CASSFSGRAPNEQYF.

The gene calls are TRBV15 and TRBJ2-7; TRBD1 aligns across 7 bases. CDR3 length: 16 residues. CDR1 and CDR2 (germline): LNHNV, YYDKDF (reference sequence). J lost 0 bases, V lost 1 base, and 6 bases had no gene match. The CDR3 reads CATSRGGTASSYEQYF. CDR3 coding DNA: TGTGCCACCAGCAGAGGAGGGACAGCATCCTCCTACGAGCAGTACTTC. The variable domain in full, completed from reference TRBV15 and TRBJ2-7, reads DAMVIQNPRYQVTQFGKPVTLSCSQTLNHNVMYWYQQKSSQAPKLLFHYYDKDFNNEADTPDNFQSRRPNTSFCFLDIRSPGLGDTAMYLCATSRGGTASSYEQYFGPGTRLTVT.

The J gene is TRBJ2-7, the V gene TRBV29-1; 12 bases line up with TRBD2. The germline V gene has CDR1 SQVTM and CDR2 ANQGSEA. Trimming took 7 bases from V and 6 from J; bases not matched to a gene: 7. The CDR3 totals 13 residues. CDR3 DNA sequence: TGCAGCGCTCGGACTAGCGGGGAGGGCGAGCAGTACTTC. Its protein product is CSARTSGEGEQYF.

The chain uses TRBV5-1 and TRBJ2-1; D is possibly TRBD2 (6 bases). The CDR3 spans 15 residues. In germline, CDR1 is SGHRS, CDR2 YFSETQ. Trimming left V 4 bases short and J 7 bases short, with 18 bases between. The CDR3, as DNA: TGCGCCAGCAGCGGGAGACTAGGCGCCTTAAATGAGCAGTTCTTC. Translated, it gives CASSGRLGALNEQFF.

This clone was seen more than once but under ten times. This chain uses TRBV6-5 with TRBJ2-7, with D unresolved. Trimming cost V 7 bases and J 2 bases, with 15 bases left between them. The CDR3 covers 14 residues. The germline CDR1 and CDR2 sequences are MNHEY and SVGAGI. This CDR3 reads CASNAQVRPYEQYF. The DNA for the CDR3 is TGTGCCAGCAATGCACAAGTCCGCCCCTACGAGCAGTACTTC.

This clone has just a few counts. This chain links TRBV5-5 with TRBJ2-5, with 9 bases matching TRBD1. Looked up from germline, CDR1 is SGHKS and CDR2 is YYEKEE (reference sequence). The CDR3 runs 14 residues. V gave up 3 bases and J gave up 3 bases; unmatched junction bases: 3. This CDR3 reads CASSSWTGEETQYF. Here the CDR3 DNA reads TGTGCCAGCAGCTCCTGGACAGGGGAAGAGACCCAGTACTTC. Looking up the rest from reference TRBV5-5 and TRBJ2-5 gives the full variable domain: DAGVTQSPTHLIKTRGQQVTLRCSPISGHKSVSWYQQVLGQGPQFIFQYYEKEERGRGNFPDRFSARQFPNYSSELNVNALLLGDSALYLCASSSWTGEETQYFGPGTRLLVL.

CDR3 sequence (DNA): TGTGCCAGCTCTCAAGCCGGGACTAGCGGGGGTTACGAGCAGTACTTC. Its protein is CASSQAGTSGGYEQYF. The V and J genes are TRBV18 and TRBJ2-7; 14 nucleotides line up with TRBD2. The CDR3 extends over 16 amino acids. Germline V gene lookup returns CDR1 KGHSH and CDR2 LQKENI. The trim removed 6 bases at V and 4 bases at J, leaving 8 bases unmatched.

The V call is TRBV6-5, the J call TRBJ1-1; 9 positions match TRBD1. CDR3 length: 15 amino acids. Trimming took 5 bases from V and 4 from J; bases not matched to a gene: 8. Germline-derived CDR1 and CDR2 are MNHEY and SVGAGI. The CDR3 spells CASSRPGQGPTEAFF. The CDR3 nucleotides read TGTGCCAGCAGTAGGCCGGGACAGGGACCCACTGAAGCTTTCTTT.

V usage is TRBV6-5 and J usage is TRBJ2-7; unclear D gene. CDR1 is MNHEY, CDR2 SVGAGI, per germline. V was pared by 2 bases and J by 3 bases, with 8 bases between. CDR3 length: 13 amino acids. This chain's CDR3 is CASSYGGHYEQYF. The CDR3 nucleotides are TGTGCCAGCAGTTACGGCGGTCACTACGAGCAGTACTTC.

This chain's CDR3 is CASSDLDTHRTYEQYF. For the CDR3, the DNA is TGTGCCAGCAGTGACTTGGACACACATAGGACCTACGAGCAGTACTTC. The chain couples TRBV6-4 to TRBJ2-7, with D possibly TRBD1 on 5 matching bases. The CDR3 length is 16 residues. The germline gives CDR1 MRHNA, CDR2 SNTAGT. Trimming left V 1 base short and J 2 bases short, with 15 bases between.

The chain is built from TRBV5-1 and TRBJ2-3, with D perhaps matching TRBD2 (6 bases). Trimming left V 4 bases short and J 2 bases short, with 14 bases between. The CDR3 extends over 15 amino acids. Germline V gene data show CDR1 as SGHRS and CDR2 as YFSETQ. CDR3 amino acids: CASSPNSGLTDTQYF. The CDR3 DNA sequence: TGCGCCAGCAGCCCGAATTCGGGACTCACAGATACGCAGTATTTT. Filled out from reference TRBV5-1 and TRBJ2-3, the complete variable domain reads KAGVTQTPRYLIKTRGQQVTLSCSPISGHRSVSWYQQTPGQGLQFLFEYFSETQRNKGNFPGRFSGRQFSNSRSEMNVSTLELGDSALYLCASSPNSGLTDTQYFGPGTRLTVL.